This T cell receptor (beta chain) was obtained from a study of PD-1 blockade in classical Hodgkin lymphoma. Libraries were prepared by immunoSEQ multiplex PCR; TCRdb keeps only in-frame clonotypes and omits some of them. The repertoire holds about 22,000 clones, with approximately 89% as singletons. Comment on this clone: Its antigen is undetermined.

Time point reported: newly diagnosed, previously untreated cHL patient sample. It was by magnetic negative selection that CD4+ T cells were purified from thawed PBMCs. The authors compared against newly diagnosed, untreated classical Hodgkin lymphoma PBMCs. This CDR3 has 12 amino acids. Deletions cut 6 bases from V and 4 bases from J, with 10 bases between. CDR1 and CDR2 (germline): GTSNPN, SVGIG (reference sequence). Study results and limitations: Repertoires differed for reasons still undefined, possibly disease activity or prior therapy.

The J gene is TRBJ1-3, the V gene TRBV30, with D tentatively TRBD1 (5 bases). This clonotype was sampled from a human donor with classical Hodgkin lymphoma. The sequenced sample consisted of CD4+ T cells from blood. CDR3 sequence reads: CACSGRGNTIYF. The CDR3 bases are TGTGCCTGTTCAGGGAGGGGAAACACCATATATTTT.